This TCR beta chain is drawn from a study of beta chain features in type 1 diabetes (dated by TCRdb to the late 2010s). As for the study more broadly: Patients and healthy donors did not differ in mean age, gender distribution, total cell number or subset yield. Whereas all 30 or so donors provided naive and central memory subsets, regulatory and stem cell-like memory subsets were isolated from just 8 patients and about eight healthy donors. In the study, TCRB repertoires of sorted circulating CD4+ T cell subsets from recently diagnosed type 1 diabetes patients were compared with those of matched healthy donors. A total of roughly 99 million sorted cells were examined across all samples, and the number of cells per subset was strongly correlated with RNA yield. Overall study outcomes, separate from this receptor: At VDJ recombination sites, type 1 diabetes patients had fewer insertions and more deleted nucleotides, which implies abnormalities in thymic rearrangement. HLA sub-analyses involved small numbers of individuals, so any influence of HLA type on TCRB rearrangement remained unresolved. In all four CD4+ subsets, TCRB CDR3 length was moderately but significantly shorter in type 1 diabetes patients. Sequencing cDNA rather than genomic DNA could over-represent highly expressing activated cells, although activation and CD3 levels did not differ between groups. PCR might favor shorter templates, but patient and control samples were amplified and corrected together, so any skew would affect both groups equally. Naive, central memory and regulatory TCRB repertoires appeared to be more similar among patients than among healthy donors.

Each donor gave one peripheral blood draw, roughly 120 mL on average, collected into heparinised tubes. Naive, central memory, regulatory and stem cell-like memory CD4+ T cells were sorted on a BD FACSAria II using a panel including CD45RO, CCR7, CD25, CD127, CD95 and CD27. A purity above 95% was achieved for all sorted populations. PBMCs were isolated right away by Lymphoprep density gradient centrifugation and were stained directly, without culture. To minimize batch effects, samples were stained and sorted in pairs, one healthy donor with one patient per experiment. The entire amount of isolated RNA was reverse transcribed using the High Capacity cDNA Reverse Transcription Kit, so the sequenced TCRB transcripts were expressed ones. Naive, central memory and regulatory T cell samples underwent deep immunoSEQ sequencing, averaging approximately 3.5 million total reads per sample. Sorted cells were lysed in RLT buffer, and RNA was extracted using DNase-treated RNeasy Micro or Mini kits according to cell number. Each cell subset was processed separately to prevent cross-contamination, with patient and healthy donor samples processed together. TCRB sequences were amplified from cDNA with the immunoSEQ multiplex PCR, producing 87-bp fragments spanning the CDR3 region. Amplicons were sequenced on the Illumina HiSeq platform. The original methods were these. PCR bias was computationally corrected using synthetic template baselines, reads within Hamming distance 2 were collapsed, and singletons that could not be merged were discarded. Reads were aligned against IMGT to assign V, D and J genes, CDR3 length and insertions or deletions at six rearrangement sites. Within each subset, clonotype counts were normalized to the number of sorted cells before true diversity and Gini coefficients were calculated with the tcR R package. The overlap coefficient, calculated on TCRB nucleotide sequences, was used to quantify repertoire sharing. Out-of-frame TCRB sequences from naive cells were analyzed to stand in for the pre-selection repertoire. TCRdb took over this immuneACCESS table, retaining in-frame rearrangements with V and J assigned. Such tables are incomplete; in checked studies, under half of the missing clones stem from an unresolved V gene, and the remainder is unexplained. The D gene and trimming were derived from the DNA, and the V and J assignments and clone size from that table. Here the sample has hundreds of thousands of clones; under 15% occur a single time. Around 0.022% of the sample comes from the top ten.

A word on this clone: Its antigen is currently not known. There are no base qualities to consult, and no much larger clone falls within one base.

Sample: naive CD4+ T cells from blood. The intended sense of this specimen's cell subset or site label: true naive CD4+ T cells. This clonotype was sampled from a man between 18 and 29 years old with type 1 diabetes.

The nucleotides are TGTGCCAGCAGCTTAGCACTAGCGACACAAGAGACCCAGTACTTC. It translates as CASSLALATQETQYF. The rearranged segments are TRBV11-1 and TRBJ2-5; TRBD2 matches 7 bases in the middle. For this chain, trimming is 0 bases at the V end and 2 bases at the J end, and the number of junction bases without a gene match is 3. From the cysteine up to the phenylalanine, the CDR3 has a length of 15 residues. Of the read, only the CDR3 DNA is kept; its 45 bases are in frame from base 1. The germline V gene (reference sequence) specifies SGHAT as CDR1 and FQDESV as CDR2.